This T cell receptor beta chain was obtained from a study of blood T cell repertoires in COVID-19. Some clones are missing from TCRdb's copy, which holds only in-frame ones; the method was immunoSEQ multiplex PCR. The table has roughly 380,000 clones, roughly 84% seen once. Germline-derived CDR1 and CDR2 are MGHRA and YSYEKL. Trimming cost V 3 bases and J 4 bases, with 14 bases left between them. This CDR3 has 15 residues. Sequencing was done on a sample of PBMCs or T cells enriched from blood (not recorded which). The receptor comes from a woman in her twenties or thirties who had recovered from COVID-19. V and J are TRBV4-1 and TRBJ2-3, with D perhaps TRBD2 (6 bases). The CDR3 region is CASSQYELASDTQYF. The DNA for the CDR3 is TGCGCCAGCAGCCAGTACGAACTAGCTTCAGATACGCAGTATTTT.